This T cell receptor beta chain was identified in a study of T cells after posttransplantation cyclophosphamide. Study conclusions and caveats: Tissue-infiltrating T cells from skin or gut overlapped little with blood T cells. TRB clonality was highly associated with recipient CMV seropositivity and reactivation. Donor-recipient repertoire similarity was low at 1-2 months, rising over year one.

This clone was seen many times. Its antigen remains unknown. On the day of bone marrow donation, the related graft donor provided peripheral blood. The table came from immunoSEQ multiplex PCR; TCRdb's copy has only in-frame clones and leaves some out. Captured here are some 40,000 clones, none seen once; the top ten comprise approximately 6.3%. Between the trimmed V and J ends, which lost 1 base and 0 bases, there was a span of 10 bases. Per germline, CDR1 SGHTA and CDR2 FQGNSA. This CDR3 is built from 16 residues. The origin of this receptor is a man between 25 and 39 years old in good health and a related stem cell transplant donor. The sample was PBMCs. This rearrangement joins TRBV7-2 to TRBJ1-3; D gene unclear. CDR3 nucleotide sequence: TGTGCCAGCAGCTTAGTGGGCCCGAGCTCTGGAAACACCATATATTTT. It is translated as CASSLVGPSSGNTIYF.